This T cell receptor beta chain was captured in a study of neurological immune-mediated disorders. Notes on the study in general: Expanded clones shared no identical CDR3 amino acid sequences across subjects, which suggested private TCR-beta repertoires in all groups. While HTLV-1-associated myelopathy showed the greatest TCR clonal expansion, multiple sclerosis showed the least, falling below healthy controls.

Worth noting for this clonotype: Its specificity is not known.

The making of cDNA relied on 5'RACE with 10-nucleotide random UMIs. TCRdb itself ran the 5' RACE reads through MiXCR, one entry per CDR3 protein. The data hold over 45,000 distinct CDR3 sequences, with about 25% observed a single time. The controls, all healthy individuals, were blood bank volunteers in Maryland, USA. This CDR3 has 13 residues. Deletions cut 7 bases from V and 8 bases from J, with 14 bases between. The TCR sequence derives from an older woman in good health. The source material was PBMCs. The chain carries TRBV12-3 or TRBV12-4 and TRBJ1-4, with a tentative D call TRBD1 (6 bases). The chain's CDR3 is CASNRDTMEKLFF. The CDR3 DNA is TGTGCCAGCAATCGGGACACAATGGAAAAACTGTTTTTT.